This note documents a single T cell receptor beta chain sequence. Its antigen is still unknown. This sample stems from a study of T cell responses to AZD1222 COVID-19 vaccine. Study-level background: Whether given at about 4 or about 12 weeks, second doses were pooled. Regarding the study as a whole: Mostly white British, mostly female donors; authors suggested clonal diversity may be underestimated. Only six AZD1222 recipients tested seropositive at baseline. The study found Spike-specific TCR breadth and depth rose after two AZD1222 doses.

V lost 5 bases and J 1 base, leaving 8 bases between the germline ends. The CDR3 contains 13 residues. Germline CDR1 ENHRY, CDR2 SYGVKD. Clones were sequenced by immunoSEQ multiplex PCR, and TCRdb holds only the in-frame ones, with some missing. Of 110,000 to 150,000 clones listed, about 93% are singletons. Source: peripheral blood, taken on day 0 of AZD1222 vaccination. This receptor was identified in an adult in good health. This chain links TRBV10-3 with TRBJ1-1; D might be TRBD1 (5 bases). CDR3 in amino acids: CAISRTQNTEAFF. The CDR3 nucleotides are TGTGCCATCAGTAGGACACAGAACACTGAAGCTTTCTTT.